This T cell receptor (beta chain) originates from a study of T cell changes during pregnancy in multiple sclerosis. TCRdb's copy holds only in-frame clones and misses some; the assay was immunoSEQ multiplex PCR. The sample contains 35,000 or so clones, 88% of which appear only once. Looked up from germline, CDR1 is SGHRS and CDR2 is YFSETQ. V dropped 0 bases and J dropped 0 bases, with 9 bases sitting between them. The CDR3 loop spans 16 amino acids. Specimen: CD4+ T cells from peripheral blood mononuclear cells, collected in the first trimester of pregnancy. J is TRBJ2-2 and V is TRBV5-1, with D tentatively TRBD1 (5 bases). The clonotype was recovered from a female donor with multiple sclerosis, enrolled in a pregnancy study. The DNA for the CDR3 is TGCGCCAGCAGCTTGGATGGCAGGGCGAACACCGGGGAGCTGTTTTTT. Its protein is CASSLDGRANTGELFF.